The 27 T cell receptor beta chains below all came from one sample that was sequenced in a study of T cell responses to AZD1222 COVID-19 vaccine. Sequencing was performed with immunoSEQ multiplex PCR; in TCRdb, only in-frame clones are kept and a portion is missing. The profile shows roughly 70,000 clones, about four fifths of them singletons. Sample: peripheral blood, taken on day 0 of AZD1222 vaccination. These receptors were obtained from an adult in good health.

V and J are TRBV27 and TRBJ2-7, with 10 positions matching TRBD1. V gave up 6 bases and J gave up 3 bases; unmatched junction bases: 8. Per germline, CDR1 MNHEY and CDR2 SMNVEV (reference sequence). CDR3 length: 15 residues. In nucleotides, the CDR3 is TGTGCCAGCAGCATCCCTGGACAGGGGGTCTACGAGCAGTACTTC. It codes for CASSIPGQGVYEQYF.

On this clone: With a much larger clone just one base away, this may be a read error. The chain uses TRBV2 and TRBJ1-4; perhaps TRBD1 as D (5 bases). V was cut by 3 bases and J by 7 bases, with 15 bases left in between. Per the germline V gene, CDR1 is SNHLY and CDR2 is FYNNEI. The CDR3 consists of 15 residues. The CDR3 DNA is TGTGCCAGCAGTGACCGGAAGCAGGGTGGTGAAAAACTGTTTTTT. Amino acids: CASSDRKQGGEKLFF.

Written as DNA, the CDR3 is TGTGCCAGAGGGGACAGGGCCTATGGCTACACCTTC. It specifies CARGDRAYGYTF. The chain combines TRBV2 with TRBJ1-2; TRBD1 agrees at 9 bases. V lost 9 bases to trimming and J lost 4 bases; unmatched junction nucleotides: 3. Germline values: CDR1 SNHLY, CDR2 FYNNEI. The CDR3 extends over 12 amino acids. The full variable domain, in which reference TRBV2 and TRBJ1-2 provide the parts outside the CDR3, is EPEVTQTPSHQVTQMGQEVILRCVPISNHLYFYWYRQILGQKVEFLVSFYNNEISEKSEIFDDQFSVERPDGSNFTLKIRSTKLEDSAMYFCARGDRAYGYTFGSGTRLTVV.

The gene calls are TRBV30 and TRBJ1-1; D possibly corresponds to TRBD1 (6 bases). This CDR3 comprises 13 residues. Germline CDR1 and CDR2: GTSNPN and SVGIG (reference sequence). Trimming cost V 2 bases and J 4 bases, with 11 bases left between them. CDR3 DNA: TGTGCCTGGAGTTCGAGGGGGGGCACTGAAGCTTTCTTT. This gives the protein CAWSSRGGTEAFF.

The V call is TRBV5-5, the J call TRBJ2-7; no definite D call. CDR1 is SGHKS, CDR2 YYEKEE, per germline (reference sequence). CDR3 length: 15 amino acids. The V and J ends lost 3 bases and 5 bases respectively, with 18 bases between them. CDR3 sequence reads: CASSSQPIKSHEQYF. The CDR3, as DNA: TGTGCCAGCAGCTCCCAGCCTATTAAGTCCCACGAGCAGTACTTC.

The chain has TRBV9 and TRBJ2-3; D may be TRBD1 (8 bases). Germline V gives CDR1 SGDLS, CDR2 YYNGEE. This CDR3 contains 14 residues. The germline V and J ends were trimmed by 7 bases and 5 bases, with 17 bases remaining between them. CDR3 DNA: TGTGCCAGCCGCACAGGGGGAGGGGAAGATACGCAGTATTTT. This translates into CASRTGGGEDTQYF.

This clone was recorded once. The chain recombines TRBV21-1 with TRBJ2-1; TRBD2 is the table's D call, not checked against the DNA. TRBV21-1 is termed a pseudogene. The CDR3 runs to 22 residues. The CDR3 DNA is TGTGCCAGCAGCAAAGCTGGGGCCCTAGCGGGGGGGCTATTTCGCTCCTACAATGAGCAGTTCTTC. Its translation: CASSKAGALAGGLFRSYNEQFF.

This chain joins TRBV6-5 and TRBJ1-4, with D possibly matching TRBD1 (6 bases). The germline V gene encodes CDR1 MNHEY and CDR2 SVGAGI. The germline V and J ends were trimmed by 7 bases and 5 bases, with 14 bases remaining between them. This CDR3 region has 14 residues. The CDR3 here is CASTTRGLNEKLFF. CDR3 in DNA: TGTGCCAGCACCACCAGGGGTTTAAATGAAAAACTGTTTTTT.

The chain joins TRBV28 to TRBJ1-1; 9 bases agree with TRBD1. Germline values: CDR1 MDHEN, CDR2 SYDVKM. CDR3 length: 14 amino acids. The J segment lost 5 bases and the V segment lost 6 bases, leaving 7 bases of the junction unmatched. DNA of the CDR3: TGTGCCAGCAGGAGAGACAGGGGGATGACTGAAGCTTTCTTT. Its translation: CASRRDRGMTEAFF.

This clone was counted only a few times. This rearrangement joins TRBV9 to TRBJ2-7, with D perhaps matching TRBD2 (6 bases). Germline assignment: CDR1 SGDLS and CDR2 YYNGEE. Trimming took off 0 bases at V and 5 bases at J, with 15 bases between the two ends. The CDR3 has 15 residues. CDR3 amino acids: CASSVEGTVTNEQYF. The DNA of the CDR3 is TGTGCCAGCAGCGTAGAGGGGACTGTCACCAACGAGCAGTACTTC.

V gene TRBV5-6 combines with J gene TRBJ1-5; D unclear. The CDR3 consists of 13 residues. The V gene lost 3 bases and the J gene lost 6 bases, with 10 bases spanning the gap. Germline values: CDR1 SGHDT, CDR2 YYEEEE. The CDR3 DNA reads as TGTGCCAGCAGCTATGGACTTGGTCAGCCCCAGCATTTT. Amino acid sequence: CASSYGLGQPQHF.

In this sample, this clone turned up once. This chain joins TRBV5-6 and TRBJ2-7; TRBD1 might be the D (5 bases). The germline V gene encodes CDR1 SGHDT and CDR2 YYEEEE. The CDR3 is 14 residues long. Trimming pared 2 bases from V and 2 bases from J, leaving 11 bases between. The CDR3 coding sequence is TGTGCCAGCAGCTTAGAACGACAGCCCTACGAGCAGTACTTC. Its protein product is CASSLERQPYEQYF.

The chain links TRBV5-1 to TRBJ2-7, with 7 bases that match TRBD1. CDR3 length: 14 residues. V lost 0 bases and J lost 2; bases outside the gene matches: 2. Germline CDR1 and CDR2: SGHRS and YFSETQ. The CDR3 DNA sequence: TGCGCCAGCAGCTTGGGCACAGGGGCCTACGAGCAGTACTTC. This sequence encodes CASSLGTGAYEQYF.

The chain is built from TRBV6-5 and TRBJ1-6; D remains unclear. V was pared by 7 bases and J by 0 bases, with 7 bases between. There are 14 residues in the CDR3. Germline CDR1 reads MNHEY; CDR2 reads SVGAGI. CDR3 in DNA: TGTGCCAGCAAAAGGAGCTCCTATAATTCACCCCTCCACTTT. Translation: CASKRSSYNSPLHF.

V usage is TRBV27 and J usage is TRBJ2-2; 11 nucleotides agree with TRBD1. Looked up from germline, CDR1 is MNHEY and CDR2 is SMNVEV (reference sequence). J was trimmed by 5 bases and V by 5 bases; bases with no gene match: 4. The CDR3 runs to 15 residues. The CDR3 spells CASSRGTGGTGELFF. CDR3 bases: TGTGCCAGCAGTCGGGGGACAGGGGGGACCGGGGAGCTGTTTTTT.

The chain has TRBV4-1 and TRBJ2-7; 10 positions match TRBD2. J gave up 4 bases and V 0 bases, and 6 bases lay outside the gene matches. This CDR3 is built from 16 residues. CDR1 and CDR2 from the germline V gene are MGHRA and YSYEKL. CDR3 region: CASSQDGLAGVYEQYF. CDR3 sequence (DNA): TGCGCCAGCAGCCAAGATGGGCTAGCGGGGGTATACGAGCAGTACTTC.

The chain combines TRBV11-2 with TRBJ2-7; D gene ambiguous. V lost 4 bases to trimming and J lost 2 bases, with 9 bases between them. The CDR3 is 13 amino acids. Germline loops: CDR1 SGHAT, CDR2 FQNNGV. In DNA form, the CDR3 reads TGTGCCAGCAGCTCCGTCGCTCCCTACGAGCAGTACTTC. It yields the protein CASSSVAPYEQYF.

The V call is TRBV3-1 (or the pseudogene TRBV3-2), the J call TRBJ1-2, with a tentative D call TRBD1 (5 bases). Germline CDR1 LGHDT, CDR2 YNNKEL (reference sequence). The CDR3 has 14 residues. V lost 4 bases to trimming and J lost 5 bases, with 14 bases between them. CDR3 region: CASSRGLREYGYTF. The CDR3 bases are TGTGCCAGCAGCCGGGGACTGAGGGAATATGGCTACACCTTC.

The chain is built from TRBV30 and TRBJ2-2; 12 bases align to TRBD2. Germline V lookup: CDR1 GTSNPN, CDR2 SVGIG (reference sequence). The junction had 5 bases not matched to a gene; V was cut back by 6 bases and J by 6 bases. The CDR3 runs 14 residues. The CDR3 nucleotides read TGTGCCTGCTCTAGCGGGGGGGGCTCCGGGGAGCTGTTTTTT. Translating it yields CACSSGGGSGELFF.

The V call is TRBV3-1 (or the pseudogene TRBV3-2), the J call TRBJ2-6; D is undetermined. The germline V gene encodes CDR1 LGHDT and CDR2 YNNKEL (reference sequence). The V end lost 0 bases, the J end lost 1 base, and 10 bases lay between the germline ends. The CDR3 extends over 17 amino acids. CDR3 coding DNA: TGTGCCAGCAGCCAAGATTTTGGGAATTCTGGGGCCAACGTCCTGACTTTC. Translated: CASSQDFGNSGANVLTF.

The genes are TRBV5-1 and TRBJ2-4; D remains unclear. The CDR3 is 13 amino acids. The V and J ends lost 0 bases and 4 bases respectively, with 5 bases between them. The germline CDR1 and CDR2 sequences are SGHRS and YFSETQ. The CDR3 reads CASSLAGKNIQYF. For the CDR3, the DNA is TGCGCCAGCAGCTTGGCCGGAAAAAACATTCAGTACTTC.

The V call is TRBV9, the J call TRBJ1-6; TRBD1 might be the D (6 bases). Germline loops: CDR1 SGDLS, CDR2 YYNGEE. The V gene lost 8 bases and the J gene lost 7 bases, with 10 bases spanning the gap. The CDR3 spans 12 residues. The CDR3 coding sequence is TGTGCCAGTTCAACAGGGAATTCACCCCTCCACTTT. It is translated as CASSTGNSPLHF.

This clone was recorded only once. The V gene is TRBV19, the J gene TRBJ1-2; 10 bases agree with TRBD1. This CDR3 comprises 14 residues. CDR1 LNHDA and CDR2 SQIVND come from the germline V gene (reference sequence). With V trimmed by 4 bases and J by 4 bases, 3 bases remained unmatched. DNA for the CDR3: TGTGCCAGTAGTAGGGGACAGGGGATCTATGGCTACACCTTC. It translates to CASSRGQGIYGYTF.

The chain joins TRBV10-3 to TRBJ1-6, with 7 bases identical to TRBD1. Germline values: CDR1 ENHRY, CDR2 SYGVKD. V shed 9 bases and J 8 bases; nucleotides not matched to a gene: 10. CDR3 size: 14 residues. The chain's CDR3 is CAIKTGVEDSPLHF. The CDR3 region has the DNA TGTGCCATTAAAACAGGGGTCGAGGATTCACCCCTCCACTTT.

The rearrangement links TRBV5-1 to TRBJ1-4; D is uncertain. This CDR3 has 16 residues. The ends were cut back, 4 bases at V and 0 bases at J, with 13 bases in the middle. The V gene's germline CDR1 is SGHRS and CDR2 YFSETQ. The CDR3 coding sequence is TGCGCCAGCAGCGCGGAGAGCTTGGCAACTAATGAAAAACTGTTTTTT. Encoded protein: CASSAESLATNEKLFF.

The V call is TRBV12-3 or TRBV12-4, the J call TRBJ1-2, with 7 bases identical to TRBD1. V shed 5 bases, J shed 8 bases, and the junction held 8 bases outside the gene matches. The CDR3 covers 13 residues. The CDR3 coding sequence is TGTGCCAGCAGTCTACAGGGGACGAGGGGCTACACCTTC. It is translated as CASSLQGTRGYTF.

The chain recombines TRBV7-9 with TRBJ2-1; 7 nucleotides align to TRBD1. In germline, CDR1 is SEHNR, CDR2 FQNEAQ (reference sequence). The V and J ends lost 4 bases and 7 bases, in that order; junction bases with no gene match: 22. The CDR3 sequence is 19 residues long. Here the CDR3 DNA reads TGTGCCAGCAGCTCCACACTTAGTGCACAGGGGTGGGATAAGAATGAGCAGTTCTTC. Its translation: CASSSTLSAQGWDKNEQFF.